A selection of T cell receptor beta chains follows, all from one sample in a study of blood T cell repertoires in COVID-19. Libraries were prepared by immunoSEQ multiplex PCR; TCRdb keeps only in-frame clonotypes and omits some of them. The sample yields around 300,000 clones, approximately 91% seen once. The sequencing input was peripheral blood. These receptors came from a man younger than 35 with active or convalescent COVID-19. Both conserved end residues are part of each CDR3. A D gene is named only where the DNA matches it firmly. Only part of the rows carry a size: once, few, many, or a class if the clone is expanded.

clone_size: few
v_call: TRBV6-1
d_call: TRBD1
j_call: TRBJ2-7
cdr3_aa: CASSETGGHEQYF
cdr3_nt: TGTGCCAGCAGTGAAACAGGGGGTCACGAGCAGTACTTC

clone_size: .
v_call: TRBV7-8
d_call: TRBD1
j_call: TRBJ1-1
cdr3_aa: CASSFSSAGGLTEAFF
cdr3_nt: TGTGCCAGCAGCTTTTCTTCGGCAGGGGGCTTAACTGAAGCTTTCTTT

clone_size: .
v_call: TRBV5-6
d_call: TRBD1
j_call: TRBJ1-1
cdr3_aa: CASSARDRGYTEAFF
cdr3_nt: TGTGCCAGCAGCGCCCGGGACAGGGGATACACTGAAGCTTTCTTT

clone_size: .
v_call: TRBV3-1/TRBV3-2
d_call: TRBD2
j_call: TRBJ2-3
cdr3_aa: CASSQSGTRNSDTQYF
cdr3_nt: TGTGCCAGCAGCCAATCCGGGACTAGAAATTCAGATACGCAGTATTTT

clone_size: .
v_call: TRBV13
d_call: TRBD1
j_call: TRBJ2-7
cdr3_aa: CASSRAGTGGAEQYF
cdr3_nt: TGTGCCAGCAGCCGAGCCGGGACAGGGGGCGCCGAGCAGTACTTC

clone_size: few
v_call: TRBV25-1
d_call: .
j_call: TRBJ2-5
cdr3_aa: CASSEYKGRETQYF
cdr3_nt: TGTGCCAGCAGTGAATATAAGGGGCGAGAGACCCAGTACTTC

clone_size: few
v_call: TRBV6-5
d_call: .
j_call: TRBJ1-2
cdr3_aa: CASSSPLQGYGYTF
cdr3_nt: TGTGCCAGCAGTTCCCCCCTTCAGGGGTATGGCTACACCTTC

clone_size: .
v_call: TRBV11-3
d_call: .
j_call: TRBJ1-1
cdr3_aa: CASSRIAGEAFF
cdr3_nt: TGTGCCAGCAGCCGGATCGCAGGGGAAGCTTTCTTT

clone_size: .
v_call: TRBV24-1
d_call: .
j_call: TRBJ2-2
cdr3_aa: CATSVPPFGELFF
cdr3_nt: TGTGCCACCAGTGTTCCTCCCTTCGGGGAGCTGTTTTTT

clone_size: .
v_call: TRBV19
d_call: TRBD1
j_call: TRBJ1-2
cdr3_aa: CASSTTDRGLGYGYTF
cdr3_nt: TGTGCCAGTAGTACCACAGACAGGGGGCTTGGTTATGGCTACACCTTC

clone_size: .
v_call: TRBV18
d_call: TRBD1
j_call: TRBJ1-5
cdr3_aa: CASSPGTGAQPQHF
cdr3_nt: TGTGCCAGCTCACCCGGGACAGGGGCTCAGCCCCAGCATTTT

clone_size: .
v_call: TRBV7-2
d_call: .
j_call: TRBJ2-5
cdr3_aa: CASSLVVSGPTSHF
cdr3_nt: TGTGCCAGCAGCTTAGTGGTCAGCGGCCCCACATCCCACTTC

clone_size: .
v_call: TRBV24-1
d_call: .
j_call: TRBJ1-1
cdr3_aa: CATSKRDTEAFF
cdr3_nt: TGTGCCACCAGTAAGCGGGACACTGAAGCTTTCTTT

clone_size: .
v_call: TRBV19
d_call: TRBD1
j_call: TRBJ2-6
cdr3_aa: CASSIRDRVSGANVLTF
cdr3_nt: TGTGCCAGTAGTATCCGGGACAGGGTATCTGGGGCCAACGTCCTGACTTTC

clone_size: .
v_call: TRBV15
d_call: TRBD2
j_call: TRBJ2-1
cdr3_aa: CATTSGGSNEQFF
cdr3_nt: TGTGCCACCACCAGCGGGGGAAGCAATGAGCAGTTCTTC

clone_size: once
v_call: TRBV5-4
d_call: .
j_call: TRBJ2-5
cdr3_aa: CASSFDAAGGETQYF
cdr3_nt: TGTGCCAGCAGCTTTGATGCAGCGGGCGGGGAGACCCAGTACTTC

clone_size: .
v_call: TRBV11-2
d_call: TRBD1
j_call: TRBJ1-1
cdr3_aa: CASSHRDRGTEAFF
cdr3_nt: TGTGCCAGCAGCCACCGGGACAGGGGAACTGAAGCTTTCTTT

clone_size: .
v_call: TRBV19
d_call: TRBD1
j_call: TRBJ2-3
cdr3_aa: CASSIRDRTTDTQYF
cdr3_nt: TGTGCCAGTAGTATTCGGGACAGGACTACAGATACGCAGTATTTT

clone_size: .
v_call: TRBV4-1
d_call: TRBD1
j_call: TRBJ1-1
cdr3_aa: CASSHDRVNTEAFF
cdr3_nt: TGCGCCAGCAGCCACGACAGGGTGAACACTGAAGCTTTCTTT

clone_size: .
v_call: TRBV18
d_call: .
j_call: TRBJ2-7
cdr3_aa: CASSPSGSYEQYF
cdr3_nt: TGTGCCAGCTCACCCTCAGGGTCCTACGAGCAGTACTTC

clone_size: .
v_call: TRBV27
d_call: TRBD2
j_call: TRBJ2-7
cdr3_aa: CASRSGTSGISYEQYF
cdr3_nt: TGTGCCAGCAGATCCGGGACTAGCGGAATCTCCTACGAGCAGTACTTC

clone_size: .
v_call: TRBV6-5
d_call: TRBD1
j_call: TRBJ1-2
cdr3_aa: CASSTDRGLRGYTF
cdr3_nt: TGTGCCAGCAGTACGGACAGGGGGCTTCGAGGCTACACCTTC

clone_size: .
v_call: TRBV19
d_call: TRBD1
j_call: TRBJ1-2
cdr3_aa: CASSVDRGRVDGYTF
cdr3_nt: TGTGCCAGTAGTGTTGACAGGGGGCGCGTGGATGGCTACACCTTC

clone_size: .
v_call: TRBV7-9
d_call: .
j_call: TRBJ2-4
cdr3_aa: CASSSDGLIQYF
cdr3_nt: TGTGCCAGCAGCTCGGACGGACTCATTCAGTACTTC

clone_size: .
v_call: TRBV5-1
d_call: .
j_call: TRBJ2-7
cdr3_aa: CASSLGGGAGQYF
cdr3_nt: TGCGCCAGCAGCTTGGGGGGGGGCGCCGGGCAGTACTTC

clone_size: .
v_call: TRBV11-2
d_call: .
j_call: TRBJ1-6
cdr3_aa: CASSPRGDYNSPLHF
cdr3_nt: TGTGCCAGCAGCCCCCGGGGAGACTATAATTCACCCCTCCACTTT

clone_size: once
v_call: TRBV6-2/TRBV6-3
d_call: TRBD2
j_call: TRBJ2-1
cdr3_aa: CASSYSVAGGNEQFF
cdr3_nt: TGTGCCAGCAGTTACTCCGTAGCGGGGGGCAATGAGCAGTTCTTC

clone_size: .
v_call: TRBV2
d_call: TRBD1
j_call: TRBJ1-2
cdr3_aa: CASRPPAGGINGYTF
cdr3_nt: TGTGCCAGCAGACCCCCCGCAGGGGGGATAAATGGCTACACCTTC

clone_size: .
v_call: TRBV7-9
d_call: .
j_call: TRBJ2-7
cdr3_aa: CASSPQGREQYF
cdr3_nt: TGTGCCAGCAGCCCACAGGGTCGCGAGCAGTACTTC

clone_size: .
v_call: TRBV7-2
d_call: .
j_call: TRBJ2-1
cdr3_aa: CASSPSYNEQFF
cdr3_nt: TGTGCCAGCAGCCCTAGCTACAATGAGCAGTTCTTC

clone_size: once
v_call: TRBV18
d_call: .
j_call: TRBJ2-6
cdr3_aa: CASSWTEANSGANVLTF
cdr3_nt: TGTGCCAGCTCTTGGACGGAGGCCAATTCTGGGGCCAACGTCCTGACTTTC

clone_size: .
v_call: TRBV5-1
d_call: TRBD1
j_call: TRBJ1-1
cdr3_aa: CASSLGTGRTEAFF
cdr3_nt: TGCGCCAGCAGCTTGGGGACAGGAAGGACTGAAGCTTTCTTT

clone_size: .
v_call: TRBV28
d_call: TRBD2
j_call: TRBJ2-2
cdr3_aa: CASSPGLAGANTGELFF
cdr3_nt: TGTGCCAGCAGTCCGGGACTAGCGGGAGCGAACACCGGGGAGCTGTTTTTT

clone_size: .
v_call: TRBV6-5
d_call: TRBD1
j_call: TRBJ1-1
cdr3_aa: CASSADRDTEAFF
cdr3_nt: TGTGCCAGCAGCGCGGACAGGGACACTGAAGCTTTCTTT

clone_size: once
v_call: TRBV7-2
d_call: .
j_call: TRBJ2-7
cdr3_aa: CASSLASGGRYEQYF
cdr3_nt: TGTGCCAGCAGCTTAGCTTCGGGGGGCCGGTACGAGCAGTACTTC

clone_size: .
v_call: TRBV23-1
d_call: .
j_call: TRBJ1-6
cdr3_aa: CASSQVWTVSPLHF
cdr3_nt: TGCGCCAGCAGTCAAGTATGGACAGTTTCACCCCTCCACTTT

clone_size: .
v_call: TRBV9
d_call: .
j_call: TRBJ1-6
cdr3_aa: CASSLGGKGLHF
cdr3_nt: TGTGCCAGCAGCCTGGGGGGGAAAGGCCTCCACTTT

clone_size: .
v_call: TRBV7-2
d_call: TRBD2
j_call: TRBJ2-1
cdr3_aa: CASSAPGLTSYNEQFF
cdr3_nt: TGTGCCAGCAGCGCCCCGGGACTAACTTCCTACAATGAGCAGTTCTTC

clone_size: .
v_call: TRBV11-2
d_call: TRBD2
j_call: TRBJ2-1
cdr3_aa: CASSSRLAGEQFF
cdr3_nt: TGTGCCAGCAGCTCGCGCCTAGCGGGGGAGCAGTTCTTC

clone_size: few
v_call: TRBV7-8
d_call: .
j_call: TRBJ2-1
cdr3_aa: CASSWSVTTYNEQFF
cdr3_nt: TGTGCCAGCAGCTGGAGCGTTACGACCTACAATGAGCAGTTCTTC

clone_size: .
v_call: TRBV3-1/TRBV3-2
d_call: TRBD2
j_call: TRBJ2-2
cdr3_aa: CASSQIAGDLYNTGELFF
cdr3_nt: TGTGCCAGCAGCCAAATAGCGGGGGACCTATATAACACCGGGGAGCTGTTTTTT

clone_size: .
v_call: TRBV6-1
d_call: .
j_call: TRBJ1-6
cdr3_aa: CASSERKGRVDDSPLHF
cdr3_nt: TGTGCCAGCAGTGAACGGAAGGGCAGGGTAGACGATTCACCCCTCCACTTT

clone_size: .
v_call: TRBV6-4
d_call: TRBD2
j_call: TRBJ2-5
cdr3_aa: CASIGGGLLETQYF
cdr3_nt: TGTGCCAGCATCGGCGGGGGACTTCTGGAGACCCAGTACTTC

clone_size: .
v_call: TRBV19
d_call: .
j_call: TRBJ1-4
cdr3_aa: CASSPTARNEKLFF
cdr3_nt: TGTGCCAGTAGTCCGACTGCACGTAATGAAAAACTGTTTTTT

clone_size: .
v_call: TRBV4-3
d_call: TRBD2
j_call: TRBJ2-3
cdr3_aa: CASSPYGTSGGTDTQYF
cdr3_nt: TGCGCCAGCAGCCCCTACGGGACTAGCGGGGGCACAGATACGCAGTATTTT

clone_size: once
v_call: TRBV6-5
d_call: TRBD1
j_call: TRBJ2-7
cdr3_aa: CASGQALSYEQYF
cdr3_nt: TGTGCCAGCGGACAGGCGCTATCCTACGAGCAGTACTTC

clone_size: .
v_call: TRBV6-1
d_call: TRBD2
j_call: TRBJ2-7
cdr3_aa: CASSEIDVASGGVAYEQYF
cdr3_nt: TGTGCCAGCAGTGAAATCGATGTAGCTAGCGGGGGGGTTGCATACGAGCAGTACTTC

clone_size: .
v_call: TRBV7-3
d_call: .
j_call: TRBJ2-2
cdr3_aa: CASSDTSRGMNTGELFF
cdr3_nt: TGTGCCAGCAGCGATACCTCCCGAGGGATGAACACCGGGGAGCTGTTTTTT

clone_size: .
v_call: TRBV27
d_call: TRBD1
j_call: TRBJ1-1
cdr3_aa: CASSWRQGVEAFF
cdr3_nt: TGTGCCAGCAGTTGGCGACAGGGGGTTGAAGCTTTCTTT

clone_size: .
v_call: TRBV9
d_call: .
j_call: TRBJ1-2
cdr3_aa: CASSVVTEPNYGYTF
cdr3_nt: TGTGCCAGCAGCGTAGTGACAGAACCTAACTATGGCTACACCTTC

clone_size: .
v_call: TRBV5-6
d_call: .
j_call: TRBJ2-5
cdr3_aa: CASSLEGPETQYF
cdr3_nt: TGTGCCAGCAGCTTGGAGGGGCCAGAGACCCAGTACTTC

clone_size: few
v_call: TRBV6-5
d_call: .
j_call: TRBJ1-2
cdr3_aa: CASQGVNYGYTF
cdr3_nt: TGTGCCAGCCAAGGGGTTAACTATGGCTACACCTTC

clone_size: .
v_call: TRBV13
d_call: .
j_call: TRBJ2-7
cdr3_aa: CASSHRADFSSYEQYF
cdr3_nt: TGTGCCAGCAGCCACCGGGCGGACTTCAGCTCCTACGAGCAGTACTTC

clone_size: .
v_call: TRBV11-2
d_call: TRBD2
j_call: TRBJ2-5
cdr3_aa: CASSRLAGAGETQYF
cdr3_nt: TGTGCCAGCAGTCGACTAGCGGGGGCCGGAGAGACCCAGTACTTC